The sequence of this T cell receptor (beta chain) was determined in a study of blood T cell repertoires in COVID-19. Study information: Researchers got acute and convalescent COVID-19 samples from the United States, Italy and Spain. T cells, B-cell-depleted T cells, or PBMCs provided the cDNA or gDNA that served as material.

Original methodology: The authors estimated nucleated cell counts from reference gene primer amplification. This table comes from immunoSEQ multiplex PCR, and its TCRdb copy is limited to in-frame clones, with some not included. V, J and clone size reflect that table, while D and trimming were determined from the DNA. The sample contains around 120,000 clones, roughly 80% of which appear only once. The CDR3 is 14 residues long. Germline V gene data show CDR1 as MNHEY and CDR2 as SVGAGI. With 4 bases removed from V and 4 bases from J, the gap between germline ends came to 13 bases. The sequencing sample was made of peripheral blood. This sequence originates from a man in his 70s with acute or convalescent COVID-19. The chain couples TRBV6-5 to TRBJ1-2; D may be TRBD1 (5 bases). CDR3 sequence (DNA): TGTGCCAGCAGTTTCTTCGGGGGAGGCTATGGCTACACCTTC. This translates into CASSFFGGGYGYTF.